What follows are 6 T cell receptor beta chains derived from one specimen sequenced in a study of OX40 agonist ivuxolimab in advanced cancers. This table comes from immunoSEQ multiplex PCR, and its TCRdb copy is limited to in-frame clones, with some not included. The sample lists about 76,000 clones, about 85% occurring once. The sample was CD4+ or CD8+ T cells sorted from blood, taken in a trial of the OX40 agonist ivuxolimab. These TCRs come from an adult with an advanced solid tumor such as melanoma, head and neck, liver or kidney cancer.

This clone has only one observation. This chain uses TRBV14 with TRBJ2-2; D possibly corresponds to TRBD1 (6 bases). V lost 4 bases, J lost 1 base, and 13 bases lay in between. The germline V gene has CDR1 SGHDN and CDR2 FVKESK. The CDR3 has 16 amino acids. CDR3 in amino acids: CASSRNPGQNTGELFF. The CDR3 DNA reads TGTGCCAGCAGCCGGAATCCGGGACAGAACACCGGGGAGCTGTTTTTT.

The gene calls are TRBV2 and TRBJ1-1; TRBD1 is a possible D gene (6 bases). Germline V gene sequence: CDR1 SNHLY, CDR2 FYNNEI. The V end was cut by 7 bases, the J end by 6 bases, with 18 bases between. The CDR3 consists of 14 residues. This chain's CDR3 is CASNQGGGAAEAFF. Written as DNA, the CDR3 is TGTGCCAGCAACCAAGGGGGAGGTGCCGCTGAAGCTTTCTTT. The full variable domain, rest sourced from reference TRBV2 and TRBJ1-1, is EPEVTQTPSHQVTQMGQEVILRCVPISNHLYFYWYRQILGQKVEFLVSFYNNEISEKSEIFDDQFSVERPDGSNFTLKIRSTKLEDSAMYFCASNQGGGAAEAFFGQGTRLTVV.

In DNA form, the CDR3 reads TGTGCCAGCAGTTTAATAAGCAGGGGTATGGAAAAACTGTTTTTT. As protein: CASSLISRGMEKLFF. The rearrangement uses TRBV28 and TRBJ1-4; maybe TRBD1 (6 bases). The V gene's germline CDR1 is MDHEN and CDR2 SYDVKM. The CDR3 runs 15 residues. V lost 2 bases to trimming and J lost 8 bases, with 15 bases between them.

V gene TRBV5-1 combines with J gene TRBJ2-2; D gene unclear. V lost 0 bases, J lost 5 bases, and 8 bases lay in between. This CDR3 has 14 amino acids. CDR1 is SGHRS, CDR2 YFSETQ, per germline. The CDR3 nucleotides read TGCGCCAGCAGCTTGGCGAGCCAGACCGGGGAGCTGTTTTTT. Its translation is CASSLASQTGELFF.

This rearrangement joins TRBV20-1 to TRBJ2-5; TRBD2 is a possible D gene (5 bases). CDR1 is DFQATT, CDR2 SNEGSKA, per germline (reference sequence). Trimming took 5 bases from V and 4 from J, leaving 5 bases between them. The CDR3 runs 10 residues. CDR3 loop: CSAEGETQYF. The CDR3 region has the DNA TGCAGTGCTGAGGGAGAGACCCAGTACTTC.

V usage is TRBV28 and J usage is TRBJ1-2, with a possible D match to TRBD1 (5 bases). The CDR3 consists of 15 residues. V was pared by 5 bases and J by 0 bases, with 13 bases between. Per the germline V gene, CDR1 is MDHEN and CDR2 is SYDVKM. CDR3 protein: CASSITGTANYGYTF. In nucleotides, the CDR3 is TGTGCCAGCAGTATTACCGGGACGGCTAACTATGGCTACACCTTC.